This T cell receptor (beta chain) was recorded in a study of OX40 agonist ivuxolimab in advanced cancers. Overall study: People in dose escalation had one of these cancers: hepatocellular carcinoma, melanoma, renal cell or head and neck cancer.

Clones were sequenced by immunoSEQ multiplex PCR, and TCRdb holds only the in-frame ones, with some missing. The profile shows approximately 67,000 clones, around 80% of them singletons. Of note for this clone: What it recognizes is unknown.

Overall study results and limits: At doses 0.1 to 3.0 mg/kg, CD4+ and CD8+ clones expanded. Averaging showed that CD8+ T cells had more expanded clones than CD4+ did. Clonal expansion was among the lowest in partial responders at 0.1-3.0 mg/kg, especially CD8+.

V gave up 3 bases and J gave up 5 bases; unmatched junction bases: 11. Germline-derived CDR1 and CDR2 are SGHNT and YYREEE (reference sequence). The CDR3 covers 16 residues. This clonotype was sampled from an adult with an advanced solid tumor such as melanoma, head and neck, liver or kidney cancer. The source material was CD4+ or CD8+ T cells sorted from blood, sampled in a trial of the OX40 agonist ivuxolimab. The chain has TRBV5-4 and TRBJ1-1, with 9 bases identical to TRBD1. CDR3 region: CASSSGGQGLRTEAFF. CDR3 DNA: TGTGCCAGCAGCTCTGGCGGACAGGGGCTGAGGACTGAAGCTTTCTTT. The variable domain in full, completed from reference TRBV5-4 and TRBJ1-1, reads ETGVTQSPTHLIKTRGQQVTLRCSSQSGHNTVSWYQQALGQGPQFIFQYYREEENGRGNFPPRFSGLQFPNYSSELNVNALELDDSALYLCASSSGGQGLRTEAFFGQGTRLTVV.